This T cell receptor (beta chain) was retrieved from a study of blood T cells in healthy people across ages. General study points: Age advanced and TCR beta diversity per million T cells fell, roughly linearly.

Comments on this clonotype: Its cognate antigen is unknown.

Germline V gene lookup returns CDR1 SQVTM and CDR2 ANQGSEA. V was clipped by 6 bases and J by 2 bases; unmatched bases: 9. CDR3 length: 15 residues. A J-beta primer mix and a sample-barcoded 5' primer were used in a second PCR of roughly 6 to 12 cycles. Via MiXCR, TCRdb re-called the 5' RACE reads, giving one row per CDR3 protein. The sample contains approximately 2,000,000 distinct CDR3 sequences, approximately 39% of which appear only once. Healthy Russian Caucasian donors spanned ages about 6 to 100 years. Each donor supplied 8 to 10 milliliters of peripheral blood. The chain joins TRBV29-1 to TRBJ1-5; 8 bases map to TRBD1. This clonotype originated in a human donor in good health. Material: blood. The CDR3 sequence: CSVRQGYDGNQPQHF. The CDR3 DNA sequence: TGCAGCGTGCGACAGGGGTATGATGGCAATCAGCCCCAGCATTTT. The variable domain in full, with the rest retrieved from reference TRBV29-1 and TRBJ1-5, is SAVISQKPSRDICQRGTSLTIQCQVDSQVTMMFWYRQQPGQSLTLIATANQGSEATYESGFVIDKFPISRPNLTFSTLTVSNMSPEDSSIYLCSVRQGYDGNQPQHFGDGTRLSIL.